This TCR beta chain was obtained from a study of metastatic and nonmetastatic thyroid tumors. Study-wide background: Comparison of repertoires was carried out across blood and tumor or nodule tissue from malignant and benign thyroid patients.

V lost 2 bases and J lost 1, with 4 bases in between. The CDR3 runs 13 residues. Germline CDR1 SGHTS, CDR2 YDEGEE. Via MiXCR, TCRdb re-called the PCR reads. The sample shows about 26,000 clones, about a quarter of them seen only once. Thyroid surgery took place with no prior treatment in any patient. This chain joins TRBV5-8 and TRBJ2-1; D is unclear. The TCR was taken from a female donor with papillary thyroid cancer or a benign thyroid nodule (not recorded which). Some clones in this sample may be carry-over from other donors' samples. The sample was blood. As DNA, the CDR3 is TGTGCCAGCAGCTTCATTTCCTACAATGAGCAGTTCTTC. This sequence encodes CASSFISYNEQFF.